The rows below give T cell receptor beta chains drawn from one sample of a study of Ad26.COV2.S vaccination and SARS-CoV-2 variants. The protocol was immunoSEQ multiplex PCR, while the TCRdb copy is restricted to in-frame clones and leaves out a portion. The sample shows 360,000 or so clones, about nine tenths of them seen only once. The specimen comprised peripheral blood, sampled in a trial of Ad26.COV2.S vaccine versus placebo. These receptors were obtained from a person aged 18-65 years who received the Ad26.COV2.S COVID-19 vaccine or a placebo. Both conserved end residues are part of each CDR3.

J: TRBJ2-7
V: TRBV4-2
CDR3: CASSQDKGGSYEQYF

J: TRBJ1-1
V: TRBV12-5
CDR3: CASGLVLDPGAFF

J: TRBJ2-2
V: TRBV5-1
CDR3: CASSLGTYTGELFF

J: TRBJ1-5
V: TRBV12-5
CDR3: CASGPGQLSNQPQHF

J: TRBJ2-7
V: TRBV5-1
CDR3: CASRLTPGTGRYEQYF

J: TRBJ2-4
V: TRBV18
CDR3: CASSLRRGDIQYF

J: TRBJ1-1
V: TRBV7-2
CDR3: CASSSTFDRHTEAFF

J: TRBJ1-1
V: TRBV5-8
CDR3: CASSITGGTEAFF

J: TRBJ1-4
V: TRBV5-1
CDR3: CASSGGGNEKLFF

J: TRBJ2-7
V: TRBV9
CDR3: CASSVENTPYEQYF

J: TRBJ1-3
V: TRBV29-1
CDR3: CSVLLKIHSGNTIYF

J: TRBJ2-3
V: TRBV30
CDR3: CAWSAGDSSTDTQYF

J: TRBJ1-5
V: TRBV7-3
CDR3: CASSLTWGQPQHF

J: TRBJ1-6
V: TRBV7-6
CDR3: CASSSGGGADYNSPLHF

J: TRBJ1-3
V: TRBV4-1
CDR3: CASSQTGRTGNTIYF

J: TRBJ2-2
V: TRBV6-4
CDR3: CASSDSITGELFF

J: TRBJ2-3
V: TRBV6-5
CDR3: CASKGYVADTQYF

J: TRBJ2-5
V: TRBV14
CDR3: CASSHGLVDQYF

J: TRBJ2-1
V: TRBV2
CDR3: CASREDSNNEQFF

J: TRBJ2-7
V: TRBV14
CDR3: CASSQTSGTQYEQYF

J: TRBJ2-5
V: TRBV29-1
CDR3: CSAGARQGRTLLYQETQYF

J: TRBJ1-1
V: TRBV5-4
CDR3: CASGLGLISNTEAFF

J: TRBJ2-7
V: TRBV11-2
CDR3: CASSYRPPRRQGPNYEQYF

J: TRBJ1-6
V: TRBV6-1
CDR3: CASSEDREAPLHF

J: TRBJ1-2
V: TRBV7-9
CDR3: CASSLGSGRADYGYTF

J: TRBJ2-7
V: TRBV9
CDR3: CASSVGGASGVTYEQYF

J: TRBJ2-1
V: TRBV7-2
CDR3: CASSLERAGQFF

J: TRBJ1-6
V: TRBV10-3
CDR3: CAISLDRVDSPLHF

J: TRBJ1-5
V: TRBV7-8
CDR3: CASSLVLGGQPQHF

J: TRBJ2-3
V: TRBV10-3
CDR3: CAISDRGGETDTQYF

J: TRBJ1-2
V: TRBV12-3/TRBV12-4
CDR3: CASSEGQYGYTF

J: TRBJ2-7
V: TRBV5-1
CDR3: CASSVRAQSGEQYF

J: TRBJ2-7
V: TRBV2
CDR3: CARGTSGGNPLDEQYF

J: TRBJ2-7
V: TRBV2
CDR3: CASRPPRVESEQYF

J: TRBJ2-3
V: TRBV9
CDR3: CASSVATGLADIRDTQYF

J: TRBJ1-1
V: TRBV29-1
CDR3: CSASTGNTEAFF

J: TRBJ2-6
V: TRBV7-6
CDR3: CASSFAGANVLTF

J: TRBJ1-1
V: TRBV9
CDR3: CASSVEQGSEAFF

J: TRBJ2-6
V: TRBV27
CDR3: CASSSLLSGANVLTF

J: TRBJ1-5
V: TRBV12-5
CDR3: CASVRLQKNQPQHF

J: TRBJ2-1
V: TRBV7-9
CDR3: CASSPPVRGPSYNEQFF

J: TRBJ1-2
V: TRBV12-3/TRBV12-4
CDR3: CASSSRGYTF

J: TRBJ1-6
V: TRBV4-1
CDR3: CASSPKGDSSPLHF

J: TRBJ2-7
V: TRBV7-9
CDR3: CASTHSGVASYEQYF

J: TRBJ2-3
V: TRBV30
CDR3: CAWSRIRTSGYTDTQYF

J: TRBJ1-5
V: TRBV15
CDR3: CATSGDRSGQPQHF

J: TRBJ1-4
V: TRBV5-1
CDR3: CASSPRDSLNEKLFF

J: TRBJ2-1
V: TRBV5-1
CDR3: CASMRRGGMDEQFF

J: TRBJ1-1
V: TRBV12-3/TRBV12-4
CDR3: CASRGQGFTEAFF

J: TRBJ2-1
V: TRBV12-3/TRBV12-4
CDR3: CASSLLGNEQFF

J: TRBJ2-7
V: TRBV3-1/TRBV3-2
CDR3: CASSQDVPHEQYF

J: TRBJ2-4
V: TRBV7-8
CDR3: CASSAPGGLGTKNIQYF

J: TRBJ2-5
V: TRBV6-2/TRBV6-3
CDR3: CASSPKETQYF

J: TRBJ1-1
V: TRBV7-2
CDR3: CASSLEPGGEAFF

J: TRBJ1-2
V: TRBV4-2
CDR3: CASSQGGQSSYGYTF

J: TRBJ1-1
V: TRBV30
CDR3: CAGRLDAGAEAFF

J: TRBJ2-3
V: TRBV2
CDR3: CASLAGVTSTDTQYF

J: TRBJ1-1
V: TRBV19
CDR3: CASRGGNTEAFF